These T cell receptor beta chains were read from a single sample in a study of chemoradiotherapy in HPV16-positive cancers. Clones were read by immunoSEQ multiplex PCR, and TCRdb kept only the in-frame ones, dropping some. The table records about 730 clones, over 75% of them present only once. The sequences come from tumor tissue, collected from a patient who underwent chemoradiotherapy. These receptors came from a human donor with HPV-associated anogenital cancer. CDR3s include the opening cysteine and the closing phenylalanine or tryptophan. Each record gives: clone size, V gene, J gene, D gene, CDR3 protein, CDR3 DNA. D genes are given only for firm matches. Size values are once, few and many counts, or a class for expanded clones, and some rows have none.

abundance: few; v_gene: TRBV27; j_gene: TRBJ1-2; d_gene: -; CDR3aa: CASSEHPGRSYGYTF; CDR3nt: TGTGCCAGCAGTGAACACCCTGGACGGTCCTATGGCTACACCTTC
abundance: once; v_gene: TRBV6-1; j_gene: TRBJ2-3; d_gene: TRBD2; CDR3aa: CASSGLAGGPDTQYF; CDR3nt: TGTGCCAGCAGTGGACTAGCGGGGGGGCCAGATACGCAGTATTTT
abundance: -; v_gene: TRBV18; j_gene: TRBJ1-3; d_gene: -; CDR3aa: CASSPDRSGNTIYF; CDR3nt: TGTGCCAGCTCACCGGACCGCTCTGGAAACACCATATATTTT
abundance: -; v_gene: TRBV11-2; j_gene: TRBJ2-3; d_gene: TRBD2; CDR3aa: CASSRTSGGAADTQYF; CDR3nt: TGTGCCAGCAGCCGGACTAGCGGGGGGGCCGCAGATACGCAGTATTTT
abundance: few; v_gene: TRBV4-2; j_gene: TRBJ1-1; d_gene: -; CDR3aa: CASSRSRDTLTEAFF; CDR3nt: TGTGCCAGCAGCCGGTCACGGGACACTCTAACTGAAGCTTTCTTT
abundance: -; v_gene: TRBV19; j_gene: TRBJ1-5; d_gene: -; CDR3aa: CASSKEAGLNQPQHF; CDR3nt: TGTGCCAGTAGTAAGGAAGCAGGGCTAAATCAGCCCCAGCATTTT
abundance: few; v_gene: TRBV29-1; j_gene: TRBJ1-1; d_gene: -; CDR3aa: CSVNAWAGEAFF; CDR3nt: TGCAGCGTCAACGCCTGGGCAGGTGAAGCTTTCTTT
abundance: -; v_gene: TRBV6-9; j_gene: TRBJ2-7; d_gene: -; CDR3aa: CASARFSEQYF; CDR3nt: TGTGCCAGCGCACGTTTTTCCGAGCAGTACTTC
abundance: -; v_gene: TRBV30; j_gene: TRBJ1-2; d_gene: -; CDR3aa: CAWSVDFFGYTF; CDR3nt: TGTGCCTGGAGTGTGGACTTCTTTGGCTACACCTTC
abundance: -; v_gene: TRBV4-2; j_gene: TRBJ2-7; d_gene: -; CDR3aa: CASSQDQGPYEQYF; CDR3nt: TGTGCCAGCAGCCAAGACCAGGGCCCCTACGAGCAGTACTTC
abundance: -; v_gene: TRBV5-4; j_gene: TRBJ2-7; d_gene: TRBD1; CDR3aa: CTSSWDRANEQYF; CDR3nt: TGTACCAGCAGCTGGGACAGGGCCAACGAGCAGTACTTC
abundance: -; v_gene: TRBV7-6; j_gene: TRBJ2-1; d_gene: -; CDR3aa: CASSLVRGGEQFF; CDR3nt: TGTGCCAGCAGCTTAGTGCGGGGCGGTGAGCAGTTCTTC
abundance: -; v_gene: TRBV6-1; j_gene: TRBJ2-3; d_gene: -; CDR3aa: CATGTGGTDTQYF; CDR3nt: TGTGCCACCGGGACTGGGGGCACAGATACGCAGTATTTT
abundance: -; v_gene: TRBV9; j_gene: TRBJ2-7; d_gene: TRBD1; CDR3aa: CASSSRDSHYEQYF; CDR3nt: TGTGCCAGCAGCTCCCGGGACAGTCACTACGAGCAGTACTTC
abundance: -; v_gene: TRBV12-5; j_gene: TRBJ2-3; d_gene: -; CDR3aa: CASGQPTGTDTQYF; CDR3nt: TGTGCTAGTGGGCAGCCAACAGGGACGGATACGCAGTATTTT
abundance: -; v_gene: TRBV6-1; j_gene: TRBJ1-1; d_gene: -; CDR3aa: CASSEVILNTEAFF; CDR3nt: TGTGCCAGCAGTGAAGTTATTCTGAACACTGAAGCTTTCTTT
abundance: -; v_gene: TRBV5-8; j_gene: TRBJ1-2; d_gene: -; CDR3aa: CASSLGGFKRGYTF; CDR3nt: TGTGCCAGCAGCTTGGGGGGGTTCAAACGTGGCTACACCTTC
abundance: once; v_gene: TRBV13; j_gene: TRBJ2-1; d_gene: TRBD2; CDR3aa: CASSVGTSGSYNEQFF; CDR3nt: TGTGCCAGCAGCGTTGGGACTAGCGGGAGCTACAATGAGCAGTTCTTC
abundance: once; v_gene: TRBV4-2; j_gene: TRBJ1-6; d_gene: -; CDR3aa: CASSQEINSPLHF; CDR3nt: TGTGCCAGCAGCCAAGAGATAAATTCACCCCTCCACTTT
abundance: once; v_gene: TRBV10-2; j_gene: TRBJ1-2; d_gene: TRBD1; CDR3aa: CASSGGGQGANYGYTF; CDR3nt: TGCGCCAGCAGTGGGGGTGGACAGGGCGCTAACTATGGCTACACCTTC
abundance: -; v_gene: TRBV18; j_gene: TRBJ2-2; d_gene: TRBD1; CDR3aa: CASSPPGQGLTGELFF; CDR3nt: TGTGCCAGCTCACCCCCGGGACAGGGACTCACCGGGGAGCTGTTTTTT
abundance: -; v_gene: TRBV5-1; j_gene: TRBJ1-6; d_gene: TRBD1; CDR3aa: CASSMDRGGSPLHF; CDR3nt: TGCGCCAGCAGCATGGACAGGGGGGGATCACCCCTCCACTTT
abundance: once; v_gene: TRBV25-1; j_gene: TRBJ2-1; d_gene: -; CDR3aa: CASSGRDGTYNEQFF; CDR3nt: TGTGCCAGCAGTGGCAGGGACGGGACCTACAATGAGCAGTTCTTC
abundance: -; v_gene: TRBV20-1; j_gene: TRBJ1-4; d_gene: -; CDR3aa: CSALRNEKLFF; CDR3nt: TGCAGTGCCCTCAGGAATGAAAAACTGTTTTTT
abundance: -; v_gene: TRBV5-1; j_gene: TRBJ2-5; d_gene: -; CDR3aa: CASSLGATAETQYF; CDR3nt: TGCGCCAGCAGCTTAGGAGCGACGGCAGAGACCCAGTACTTC
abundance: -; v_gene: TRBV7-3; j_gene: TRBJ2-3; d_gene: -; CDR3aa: CANSLRGSTDTQYF; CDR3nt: TGTGCCAACAGCTTACGGGGAAGCACAGATACGCAGTATTTT
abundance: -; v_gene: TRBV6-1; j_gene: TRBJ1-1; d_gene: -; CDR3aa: CASSGRRRQNTEAFF; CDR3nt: TGTGCCAGCAGTGGTCGTAGGCGGCAGAACACTGAAGCTTTCTTT
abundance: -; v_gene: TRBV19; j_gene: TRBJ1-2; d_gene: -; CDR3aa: CASSQDGIYGYTF; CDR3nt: TGTGCCAGTAGCCAGGACGGTATCTATGGCTACACCTTC
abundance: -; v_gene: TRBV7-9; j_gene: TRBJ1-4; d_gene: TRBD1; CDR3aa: CASSTQGANEKLFF; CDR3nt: TGTGCCAGCAGCACACAGGGGGCTAATGAAAAACTGTTTTTT
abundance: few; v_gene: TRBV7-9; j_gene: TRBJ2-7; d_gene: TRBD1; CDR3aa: CASSPPTGKAYEQYF; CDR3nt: TGTGCCAGCAGCCCTCCGACAGGGAAGGCCTACGAGCAGTACTTC
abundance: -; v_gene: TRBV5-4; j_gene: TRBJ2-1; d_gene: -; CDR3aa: CASSLGGATYNEQFF; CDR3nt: TGTGCCAGCAGCCTTGGGGGGGCTACATACAATGAGCAGTTCTTC
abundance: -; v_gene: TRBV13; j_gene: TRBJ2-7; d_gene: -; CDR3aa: CASSRRREQYF; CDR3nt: TGTGCCAGCAGCCGCCGACGCGAGCAGTACTTC
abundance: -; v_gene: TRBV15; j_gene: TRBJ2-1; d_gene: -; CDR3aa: CATSRDSPIALQFF; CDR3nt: TGTGCCACCAGCAGAGATTCACCTATAGCGTTGCAGTTCTTC
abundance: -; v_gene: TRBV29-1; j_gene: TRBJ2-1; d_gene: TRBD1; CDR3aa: CSDAGQGHNEQFF; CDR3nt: TGCAGCGACGCGGGACAGGGCCACAATGAGCAGTTCTTC
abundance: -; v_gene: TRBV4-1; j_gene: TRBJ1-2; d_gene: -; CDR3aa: CASSQEMVRYGYTF; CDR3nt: TGCGCCAGCAGCCAAGAGATGGTCCGCTATGGCTACACCTTC
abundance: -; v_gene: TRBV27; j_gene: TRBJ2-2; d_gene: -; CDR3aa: CASSLDRGRANTGELFF; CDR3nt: TGTGCCAGCAGTTTAGATCGGGGCAGGGCGAACACCGGGGAGCTGTTTTTT
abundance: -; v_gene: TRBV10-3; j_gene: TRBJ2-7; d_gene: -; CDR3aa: CAITAGTLYEQYF; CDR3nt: TGTGCCATCACCGCCGGGACTCTCTACGAGCAGTACTTC
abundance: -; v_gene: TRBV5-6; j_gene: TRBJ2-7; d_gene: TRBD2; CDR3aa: CASSLNSGSLGDYEQYF; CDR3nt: TGTGCCAGCAGCTTGAATAGCGGGAGCCTAGGGGACTACGAGCAGTACTTC
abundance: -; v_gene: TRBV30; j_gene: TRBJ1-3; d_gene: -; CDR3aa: CAWSVRRNTIYF; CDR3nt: TGTGCCTGGAGTGTACGGCGGAACACCATATATTTT
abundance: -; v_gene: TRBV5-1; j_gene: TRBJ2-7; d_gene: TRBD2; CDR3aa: CASSLEGAGAYEQYF; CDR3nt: TGCGCCAGCAGCTTGGAAGGGGCGGGAGCTTACGAGCAGTACTTC
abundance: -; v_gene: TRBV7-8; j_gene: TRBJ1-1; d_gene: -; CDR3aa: CASSLERGFGTEAFF; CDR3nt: TGTGCCAGCAGCTTAGAGAGGGGGTTTGGGACTGAAGCTTTCTTT
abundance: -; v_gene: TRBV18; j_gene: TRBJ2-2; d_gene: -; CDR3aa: CASSTTETGELFF; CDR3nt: TGTGCCAGCTCAACGACAGAGACCGGGGAGCTGTTTTTT
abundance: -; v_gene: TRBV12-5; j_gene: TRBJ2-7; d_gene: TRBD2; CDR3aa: CASGTSRGAYEQYF; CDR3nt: TGTGCTAGTGGTACGTCCCGGGGGGCCTACGAGCAGTACTTC
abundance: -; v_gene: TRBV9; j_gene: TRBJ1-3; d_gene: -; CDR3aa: CASSYLPDSVSGNTIYF; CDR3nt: TGTGCCAGCAGCTACCTCCCGGACAGCGTCTCTGGAAACACCATATATTTT
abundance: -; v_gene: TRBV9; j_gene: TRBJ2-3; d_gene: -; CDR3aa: CASSVEGTSSTDTQYF; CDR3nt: TGTGCCAGCAGCGTTGAAGGGACATCTAGCACAGATACGCAGTATTTT
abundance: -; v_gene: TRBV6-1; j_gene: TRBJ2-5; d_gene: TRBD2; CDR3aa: CASSEASGAQETQYF; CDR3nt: TGTGCCAGCAGTGAAGCAAGCGGGGCCCAAGAGACCCAGTACTTC
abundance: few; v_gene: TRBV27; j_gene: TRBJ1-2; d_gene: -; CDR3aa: CASSLSVKGTGYTF; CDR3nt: TGTGCCAGCAGTTTATCGGTCAAGGGTACTGGCTACACCTTC
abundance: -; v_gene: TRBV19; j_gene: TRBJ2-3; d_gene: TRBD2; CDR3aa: CASSSPRGVGSTDTQYF; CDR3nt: TGTGCCAGTAGCTCCCCACGGGGGGTGGGTAGCACAGATACGCAGTATTTT
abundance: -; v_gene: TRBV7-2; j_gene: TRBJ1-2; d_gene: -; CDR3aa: CASSLDRVGYTF; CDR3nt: TGTGCCAGCAGCTTAGACAGGGTCGGCTACACCTTC
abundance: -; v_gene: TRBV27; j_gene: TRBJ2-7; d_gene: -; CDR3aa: CASSLKGFEQYF; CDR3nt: TGTGCCAGCAGTTTGAAGGGTTTCGAGCAGTACTTC
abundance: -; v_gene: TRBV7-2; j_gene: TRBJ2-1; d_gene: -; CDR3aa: CASSRDAEGEQFF; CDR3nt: TGTGCCAGCAGCCGAGACGCAGAGGGTGAGCAGTTCTTC
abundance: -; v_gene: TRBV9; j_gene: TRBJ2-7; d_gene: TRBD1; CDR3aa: CASSPLAGGYEQYF; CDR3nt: TGTGCCAGCAGCCCTCTGGCAGGGGGCTACGAGCAGTACTTC
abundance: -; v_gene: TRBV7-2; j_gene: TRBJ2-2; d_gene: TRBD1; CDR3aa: CASSLSGPGGTGELFF; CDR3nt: TGTGCCAGCAGCTTATCTGGTCCAGGGGGCACCGGGGAGCTGTTTTTT
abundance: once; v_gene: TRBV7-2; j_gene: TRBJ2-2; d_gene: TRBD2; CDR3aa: CASSFRTSLNTGELFF; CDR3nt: TGTGCCAGCAGCTTCCGGACTAGCCTTAACACCGGGGAGCTGTTTTTT
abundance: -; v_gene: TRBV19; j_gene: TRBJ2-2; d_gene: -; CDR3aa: CASSITGNTGELFF; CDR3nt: TGTGCCAGTAGTATCACAGGGAACACCGGGGAGCTGTTTTTT